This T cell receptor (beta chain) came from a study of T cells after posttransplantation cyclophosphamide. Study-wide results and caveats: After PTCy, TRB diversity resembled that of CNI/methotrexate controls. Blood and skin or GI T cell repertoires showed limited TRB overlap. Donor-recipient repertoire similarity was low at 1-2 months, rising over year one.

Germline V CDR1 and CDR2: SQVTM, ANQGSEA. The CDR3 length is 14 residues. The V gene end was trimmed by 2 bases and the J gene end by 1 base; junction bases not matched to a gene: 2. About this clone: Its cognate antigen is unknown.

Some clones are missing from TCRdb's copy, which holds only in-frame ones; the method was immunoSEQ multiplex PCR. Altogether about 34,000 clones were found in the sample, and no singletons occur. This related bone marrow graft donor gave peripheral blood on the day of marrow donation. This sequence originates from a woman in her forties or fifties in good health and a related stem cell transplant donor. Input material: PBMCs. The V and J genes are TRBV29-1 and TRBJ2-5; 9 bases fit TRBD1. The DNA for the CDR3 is TGCAGCGTTGAAAGACAGGGGGGCCAAGAGACCCAGTACTTC. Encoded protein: CSVERQGGQETQYF.